The present TCR beta chain was sequenced within a study of T-cell reconstitution after alpha-beta-depleted transplantation in children. A library of TCRbeta sequences, prepared with unique molecular identifiers, was generated. TCRdb passed the PCR reads through MiXCR, listing each CDR3 protein once. The table has roughly 350,000 distinct CDR3 sequences, 10% seen once; the top ten hold around 2.5%. This clonotype occurred a few times. This receptor was identified in a human donor who donated a stem cell graft to a child with acute lymphoblastic leukemia. The source material was PBMCs from the stem cell graft donor, sampled from the stem cell graft.

The CDR3 bases are TGTGCCAGCTCACCAGATCATCTTAATCAGCCCCAGCATTTT. Amino acid sequence: CASSPDHLNQPQHF. J is TRBJ1-5 and V is TRBV18; no clear D. Germline assignment: CDR1 KGHSH and CDR2 LQKENI. CDR3 size: 14 residues. V gave up 2 bases and J gave up 4 bases, with 9 bases separating them.